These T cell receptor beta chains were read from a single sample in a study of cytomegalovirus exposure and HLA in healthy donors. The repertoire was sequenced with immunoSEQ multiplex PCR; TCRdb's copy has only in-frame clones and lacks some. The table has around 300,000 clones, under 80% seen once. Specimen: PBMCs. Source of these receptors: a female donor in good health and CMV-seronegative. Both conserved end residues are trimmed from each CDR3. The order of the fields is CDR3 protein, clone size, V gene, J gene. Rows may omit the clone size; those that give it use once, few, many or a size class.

cdr3_aa: SVEDRRFYGYT
clone_size: .
v_call: TRBV29-1
j_call: TRBJ1-2

cdr3_aa: ASSSELAGGTFPGNEQF
clone_size: .
v_call: TRBV9
j_call: TRBJ2-1

cdr3_aa: ASSPGTSYNEQF
clone_size: .
v_call: TRBV5-1
j_call: TRBJ2-1

cdr3_aa: ASSSRTTNEQF
clone_size: .
v_call: TRBV11-2
j_call: TRBJ2-1

cdr3_aa: AISRDRAYEQY
clone_size: .
v_call: TRBV10-3
j_call: TRBJ2-7

cdr3_aa: SVEDRLSFGANVLT
clone_size: .
v_call: TRBV29-1
j_call: TRBJ2-6

cdr3_aa: ASSQDQGSGSYNEQF
clone_size: once
v_call: TRBV4-2
j_call: TRBJ2-1

cdr3_aa: ASSASGKNNEQF
clone_size: .
v_call: TRBV25-1
j_call: TRBJ2-1

cdr3_aa: ASSLGPSGLENNEQF
clone_size: .
v_call: TRBV27
j_call: TRBJ2-1

cdr3_aa: ASRSLGSGKPGEQF
clone_size: .
v_call: TRBV27
j_call: TRBJ2-1

cdr3_aa: ASSPGGYQTGELF
clone_size: .
v_call: TRBV18
j_call: TRBJ2-2

cdr3_aa: ASSLTPGQDYEQY
clone_size: .
v_call: TRBV28
j_call: TRBJ2-7

cdr3_aa: ASSRGNGELF
clone_size: .
v_call: TRBV6-5
j_call: TRBJ2-2

cdr3_aa: ASSHSGNNYNEQF
clone_size: few
v_call: TRBV7-3
j_call: TRBJ2-1